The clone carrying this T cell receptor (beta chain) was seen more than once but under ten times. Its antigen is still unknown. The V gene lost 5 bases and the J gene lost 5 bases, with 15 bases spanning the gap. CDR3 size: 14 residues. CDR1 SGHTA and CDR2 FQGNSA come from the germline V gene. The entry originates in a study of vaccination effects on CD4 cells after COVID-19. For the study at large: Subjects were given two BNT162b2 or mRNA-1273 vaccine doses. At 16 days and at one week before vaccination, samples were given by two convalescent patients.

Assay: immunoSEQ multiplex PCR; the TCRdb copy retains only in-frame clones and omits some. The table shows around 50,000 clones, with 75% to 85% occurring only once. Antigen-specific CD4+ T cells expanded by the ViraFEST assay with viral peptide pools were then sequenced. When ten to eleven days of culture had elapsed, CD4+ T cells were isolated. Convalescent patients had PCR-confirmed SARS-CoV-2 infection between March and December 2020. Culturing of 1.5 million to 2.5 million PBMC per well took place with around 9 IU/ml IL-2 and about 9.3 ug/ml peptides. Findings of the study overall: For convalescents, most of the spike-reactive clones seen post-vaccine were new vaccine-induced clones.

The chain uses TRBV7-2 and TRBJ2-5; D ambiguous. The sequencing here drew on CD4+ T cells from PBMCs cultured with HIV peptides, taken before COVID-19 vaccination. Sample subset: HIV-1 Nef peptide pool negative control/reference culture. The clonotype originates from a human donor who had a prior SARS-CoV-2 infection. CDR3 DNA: TGTGCCAGCAGCGGGCGGTCGGGTATGGAGACCCAGTACTTC. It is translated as CASSGRSGMETQYF.